The 16 T cell receptor beta chains given below trace back to one sample, sequenced in a study of neurological immune-mediated disorders (dated by TCRdb to 2018 to 2020). Libraries were constructed by 5' RACE. Sequencing was performed on an Illumina HiSeq 2500. TCRdb reanalyzed the raw reads on its own, using fastp at Q25 for trimming and MiXCR for clone calling, and kept in-frame beta chains. All rows with the same CDR3 protein become a single entry with the most common DNA and genes. Within this sample are 81,000 or so distinct CDR3 sequences, with 13% of them counted one time only. The top ten constitute just under 5% of the sample. Reading the label with the study, this specimen's time point is: longitudinal time-point 2. Sequenced: PBMCs. These receptors all stem from a female donor with HTLV-1-associated myelopathy (HAM/TSP).

There are many counts of this clonotype. The V and J genes are TRBV7-9 and TRBJ2-2; unclear D gene. The V gene lost 2 bases and the J gene lost 2 bases, with 9 bases spanning the gap. The germline V gene encodes CDR1 SEHNR and CDR2 FQNEAQ (reference sequence). CDR3 size: 15 residues. The CDR3 DNA is TGTGCCAGCAGCTTAATATCCGTAAACACCGGGGAGCTGTTTTTT. It is translated as CASSLISVNTGELFF.

The chain carries TRBV5-1 and TRBJ2-5; either TRBD1 or TRBD2 may fit D (6 bases each). The CDR3 length is 15 residues. The V end was cut by 0 bases, the J end by 4 bases, with 13 bases between. Germline V CDR1 and CDR2: SGHRS, YFSETQ. CDR3 coding DNA: TGCGCCAGCAGCTTGGCCCTACAGGGAGGAGAGACCCAGTACTTC. Protein: CASSLALQGGETQYF.

The chain joins TRBV7-3 to TRBJ1-1, with 9 bases identical to TRBD1. CDR1 SGHTA and CDR2 FQGTGA come from the germline V gene. The CDR3 covers 16 residues. The V gene end was trimmed by 6 bases and the J gene end by 3 bases; junction bases not matched to a gene: 11. For the CDR3, the DNA is TGTGCCAGCAGACCCGGGACAGGGATGAGGGACACTGAAGCTTTCTTT. Residues: CASRPGTGMRDTEAFF.

This clonotype was seen ten or more times. The chain uses TRBV6-2 or TRBV6-3 and TRBJ1-5; D uncertain. This CDR3 is 13 amino acids long. The germline gives CDR1 MNHEY, CDR2 SVGEGT. The V and J ends lost 4 bases and 7 bases respectively, with 11 bases between them. CDR3 sequence (DNA): TGTGCCAGCAGTTGGTTAGGTGAGCAGCCCCAGCATTTT. Translating it yields CASSWLGEQPQHF.

The sample holds many counts of this clonotype. This chain uses TRBV2 with TRBJ1-5; D not certain. CDR3 length: 15 amino acids. The V and J ends lost 7 bases and 4 bases respectively, with 17 bases between them. The germline gives CDR1 SNHLY, CDR2 FYNNEI. The chain's CDR3 is CASTGGQSMNQPQHF. CDR3 nucleotide sequence: TGTGCCAGCACGGGCGGCCAGTCGATGAATCAGCCCCAGCATTTT.

The table lists this clonotype with many counts. This chain links TRBV7-2 with TRBJ2-5, with unresolved D. This CDR3 is 15 amino acids long. Germline values: CDR1 SGHTA, CDR2 FQGNSA. Deletions cut 1 base from V and 4 bases from J, with 13 bases between. CDR3 nucleotides: TGTGCCAGCAGCTTAGACGGCGGATTGGCAGAGACCCAGTACTTC. Protein sequence: CASSLDGGLAETQYF. The entire variable domain, with the rest obtained from reference TRBV7-2 and TRBJ2-5, is as follows: GAGVSQSPSNKVTEKGKDVELRCDPISGHTALYWYRQSLGQGLEFLIYFQGNSAPDKSGLPSDRFSAERTGGSVSTLTIQRTQQEDSAVYLCASSLDGGLAETQYFGPGTRLLVL.

In regard to this clonotype: Possible read error: a much larger clone is one base away. V is TRBV7-8 and J is TRBJ2-5, with D perhaps matching TRBD1 (6 bases). Trimming took 6 bases from V and 7 from J, leaving 18 bases between them. The CDR3 is 14 amino acids. CDR1 and CDR2 from the germline V gene are SGHVS and FQNEAQ. CDR3 DNA sequence: TGTGCCAGCAGGTCACTTACAGGGAAAGGGACCCAGTACTTC. Protein: CASRSLTGKGTQYF.

This clonotype was seen repeatedly, ten times or more. The rearrangement joins TRBV4-1 to TRBJ1-2; perhaps TRBD1 as D (5 bases). CDR3 size: 15 residues. Germline-derived CDR1 and CDR2 are MGHRA and YSYEKL. Trimming cost V 0 bases and J 4 bases, with 12 bases left between them. This CDR3 is CASSQDNRGLYGYTF. CDR3 bases: TGCGCCAGCAGCCAAGATAATCGGGGACTCTATGGCTACACCTTC.

This clonotype was detected many times. The rearrangement links TRBV5-1 to TRBJ2-2; possible D gene TRBD1, 5 bases. Trimming took 0 bases from V and 0 from J, leaving 6 bases between them. The germline CDR1 and CDR2 sequences are SGHRS and YFSETQ. There are 15 residues in the CDR3. CDR3 sequence: CASSLVQANTGELFF. As DNA, the CDR3 is TGCGCCAGCAGCTTGGTACAGGCGAACACCGGGGAGCTGTTTTTT.

This clonotype was recorded at least ten times. The CDR3 loop is CASSLSPANYGYTF. CDR3 DNA: TGTGCCAGCAGCTTATCGCCAGCTAACTATGGCTACACCTTC. The chain recombines TRBV7-8 with TRBJ1-2; D is ambiguous. The germline gives CDR1 SGHVS, CDR2 FQNEAQ. This CDR3 has 14 residues. Trimming took off 2 bases at V and 0 bases at J, with 7 bases between the two ends.

The sample holds many counts of this clonotype. The chain couples TRBV5-1 to TRBJ2-5; 13 positions agree with TRBD2. This CDR3 is 17 amino acids long. The germline V gene has CDR1 SGHRS and CDR2 YFSETQ. J gave up 5 bases and V 2 bases, and 9 bases lay outside the gene matches. Here the CDR3 DNA reads TGCGCCAGCAGCTTAACTAGCGGGGGGGCCCGAAGGGAGACCCAGTACTTC. This encodes CASSLTSGGARRETQYF.

This clonotype was counted only a few times. V usage is TRBV11-2 and J usage is TRBJ2-7, with a tentative D call TRBD2 (5 bases). CDR3 length: 15 amino acids. The germline V gene has CDR1 SGHAT and CDR2 FQNNGV. V gave up 1 base and J gave up 6 bases, with 16 bases separating them. CDR3 nucleotides: TGTGCCAGCAGCTTAGGCTTCCCAGTTCGGGGCGAGCAGTACTTC. It yields the protein CASSLGFPVRGEQYF.

This clonotype was detected ten times or more. The chain is built from TRBV7-9 and TRBJ1-4, with 7 bases that match TRBD1. The CDR3 length is 14 residues. The V gene's germline CDR1 is SEHNR and CDR2 FQNEAQ (reference sequence). J gave up 3 bases and V 5 bases, and 3 bases lay outside the gene matches. CDR3 bases: TGTGCCAGCAGCCCCGGGACAGCTAATGAAAAACTGTTTTTT. Translated, it gives CASSPGTANEKLFF.

This clonotype was recorded many times. This sequence joins TRBV25-1 and TRBJ2-1; 7 bases fit TRBD1. Per the germline V gene, CDR1 is MGHDK and CDR2 is SYGVNS. This CDR3 is 16 amino acids long. V lost 5 bases and J lost 1; bases outside the gene matches: 8. The CDR3 bases are TGTGCCAGCAGTAACCGACAGGGAAGTTCCTACAATGAGCAGTTCTTC. This gives the protein CASSNRQGSSYNEQFF.

In this sample, this clonotype is medium-sized. The chain joins TRBV7-2 to TRBJ2-2; D might be TRBD1 (5 bases). This CDR3 has 16 residues. Per the germline V gene, CDR1 is SGHTA and CDR2 is FQGNSA. Deletions cut 0 bases from V and 7 bases from J, with 15 bases between. The CDR3, as DNA: TGTGCCAGCAGCTTAGCTCCCACAGGATCACGCGGGGAGCTGTTTTTT. Translating gives CASSLAPTGSRGELFF.

This clonotype was counted many times. V gene TRBV24-1 combines with J gene TRBJ1-5, with 7 bases that match TRBD1. CDR3 size: 14 residues. The germline V gene encodes CDR1 KGHDR and CDR2 SFDVKD. Trimming removed 3 bases from V and 7 bases from J; junction bases left unmatched: 5. The CDR3 region is CATSDPDRVQPQHF. In DNA form, the CDR3 reads TGTGCCACCAGTGATCCCGACAGGGTACAGCCCCAGCATTTT.